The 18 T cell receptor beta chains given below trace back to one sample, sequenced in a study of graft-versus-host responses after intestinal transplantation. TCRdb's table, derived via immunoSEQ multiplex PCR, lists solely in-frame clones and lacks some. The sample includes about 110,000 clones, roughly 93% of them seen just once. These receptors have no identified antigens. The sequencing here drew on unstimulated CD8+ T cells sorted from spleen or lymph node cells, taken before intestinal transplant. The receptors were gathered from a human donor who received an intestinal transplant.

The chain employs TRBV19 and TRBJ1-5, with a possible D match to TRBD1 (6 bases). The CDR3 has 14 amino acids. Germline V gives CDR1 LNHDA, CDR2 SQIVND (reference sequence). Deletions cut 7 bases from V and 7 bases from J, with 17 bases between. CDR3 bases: TGTGCCAGTACCGGCCCGGAGGGGGAACAGCCCCAGCATTTT. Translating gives CASTGPEGEQPQHF.

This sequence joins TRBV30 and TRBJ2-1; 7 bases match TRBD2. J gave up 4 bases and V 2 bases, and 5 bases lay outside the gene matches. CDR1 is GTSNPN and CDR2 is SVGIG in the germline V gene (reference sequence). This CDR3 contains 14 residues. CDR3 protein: CAWSRGSGYNEQFF. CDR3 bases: TGTGCCTGGAGTCGAGGTAGCGGGTACAATGAGCAGTTCTTC.

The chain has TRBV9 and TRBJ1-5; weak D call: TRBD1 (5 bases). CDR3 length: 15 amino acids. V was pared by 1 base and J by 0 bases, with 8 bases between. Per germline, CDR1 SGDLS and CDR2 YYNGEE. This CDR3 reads CASSVRGLSNQPQHF. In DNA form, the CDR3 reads TGTGCCAGCAGCGTAAGGGGCCTTAGCAATCAGCCCCAGCATTTT.

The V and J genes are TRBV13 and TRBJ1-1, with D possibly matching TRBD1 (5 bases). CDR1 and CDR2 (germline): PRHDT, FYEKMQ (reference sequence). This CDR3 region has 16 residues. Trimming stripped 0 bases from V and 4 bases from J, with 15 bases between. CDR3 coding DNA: TGTGCCAGCAGCTTAGGCCTCCAGGGAATGGGCACTGAAGCTTTCTTT. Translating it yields CASSLGLQGMGTEAFF. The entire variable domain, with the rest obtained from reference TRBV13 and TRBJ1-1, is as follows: AAGVIQSPRHLIKEKRETATLKCYPIPRHDTVYWYQQGPGQDPQFLISFYEKMQSDKGSIPDRFSAQQFSDYHSELNMSSLELGDSALYFCASSLGLQGMGTEAFFGQGTRLTVV.

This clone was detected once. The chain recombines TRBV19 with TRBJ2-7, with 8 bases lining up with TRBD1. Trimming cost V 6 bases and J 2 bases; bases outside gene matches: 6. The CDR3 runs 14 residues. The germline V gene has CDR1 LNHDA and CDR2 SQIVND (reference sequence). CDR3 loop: CASRTGTGAYEQYF. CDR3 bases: TGTGCCAGTAGGACCGGGACAGGAGCCTACGAGCAGTACTTC.

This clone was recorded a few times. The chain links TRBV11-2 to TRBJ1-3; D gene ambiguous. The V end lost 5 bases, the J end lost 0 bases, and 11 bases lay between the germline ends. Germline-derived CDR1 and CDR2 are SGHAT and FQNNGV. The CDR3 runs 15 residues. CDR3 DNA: TGTGCCAGCAGCGTAAACACACCCTCTGGAAACACCATATATTTT. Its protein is CASSVNTPSGNTIYF.

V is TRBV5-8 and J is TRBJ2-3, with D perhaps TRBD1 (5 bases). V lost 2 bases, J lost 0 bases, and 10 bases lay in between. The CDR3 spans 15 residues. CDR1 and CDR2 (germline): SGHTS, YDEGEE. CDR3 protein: CASSLVDSSTDTQYF. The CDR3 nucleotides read TGTGCCAGCAGCTTAGTTGACAGTAGCACAGATACGCAGTATTTT.

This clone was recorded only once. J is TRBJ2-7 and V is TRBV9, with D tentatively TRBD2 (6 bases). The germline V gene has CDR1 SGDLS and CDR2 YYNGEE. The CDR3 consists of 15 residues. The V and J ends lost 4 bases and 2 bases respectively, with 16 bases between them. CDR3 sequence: CASSRGTGETYEQYF. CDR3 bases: TGTGCCAGCAGCCGGGGGACGGGAGAGACCTACGAGCAGTACTTC.

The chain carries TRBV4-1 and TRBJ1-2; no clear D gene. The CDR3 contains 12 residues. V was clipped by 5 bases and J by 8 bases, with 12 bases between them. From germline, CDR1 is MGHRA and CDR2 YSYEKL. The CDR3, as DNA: TGCGCCAGCAGCGGTAGTGGTGGGGGCTACACCTTC. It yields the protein CASSGSGGGYTF.

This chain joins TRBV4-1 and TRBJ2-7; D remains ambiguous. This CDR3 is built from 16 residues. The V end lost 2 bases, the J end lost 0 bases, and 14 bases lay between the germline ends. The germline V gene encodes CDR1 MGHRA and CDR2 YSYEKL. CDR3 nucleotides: TGCGCCAGCAGCCAAAATAGTGGTGGACCCTCCTACGAGCAGTACTTC. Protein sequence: CASSQNSGGPSYEQYF.

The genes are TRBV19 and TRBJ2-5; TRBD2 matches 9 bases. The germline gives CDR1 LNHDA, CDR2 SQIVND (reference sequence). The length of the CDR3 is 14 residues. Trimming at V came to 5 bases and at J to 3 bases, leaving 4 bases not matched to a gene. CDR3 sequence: CASSSSGDEETQYF. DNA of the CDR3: TGTGCCAGTAGTTCTAGCGGGGACGAAGAGACCCAGTACTTC.

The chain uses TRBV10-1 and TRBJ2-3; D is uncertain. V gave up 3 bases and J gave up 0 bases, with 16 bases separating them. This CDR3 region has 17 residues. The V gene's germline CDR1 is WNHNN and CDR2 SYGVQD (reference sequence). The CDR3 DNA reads TGCGCCAGCAGTGATTACCCCGACGGATTTAGCACAGATACGCAGTATTTT. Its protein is CASSDYPDGFSTDTQYF.

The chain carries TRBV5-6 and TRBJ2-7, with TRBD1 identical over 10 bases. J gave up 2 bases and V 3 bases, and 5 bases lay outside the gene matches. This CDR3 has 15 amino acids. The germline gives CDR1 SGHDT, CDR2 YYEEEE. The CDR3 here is CASSYTDRGAYEQYF. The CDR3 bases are TGTGCCAGCAGCTATACGGACAGGGGGGCCTACGAGCAGTACTTC.

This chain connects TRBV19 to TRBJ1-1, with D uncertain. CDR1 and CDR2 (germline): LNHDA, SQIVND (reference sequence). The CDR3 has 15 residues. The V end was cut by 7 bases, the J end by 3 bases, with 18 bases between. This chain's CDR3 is CASTPNPRADTEAFF. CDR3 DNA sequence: TGTGCCAGTACGCCAAACCCTAGGGCGGACACTGAAGCTTTCTTT. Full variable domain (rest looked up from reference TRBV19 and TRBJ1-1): DGGITQSPKYLFRKEGQNVTLSCEQNLNHDAMYWYRQDPGQGLRLIYYSQIVNDFQKGDIAEGYSVSREKKESFPLTVTSAQKNPTAFYLCASTPNPRADTEAFFGQGTRLTVV.

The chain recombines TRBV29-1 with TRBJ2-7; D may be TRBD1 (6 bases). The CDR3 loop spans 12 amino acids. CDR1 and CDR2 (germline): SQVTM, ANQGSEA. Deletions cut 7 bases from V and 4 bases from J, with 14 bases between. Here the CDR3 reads CSASTQGYEQYF. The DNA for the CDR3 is TGCAGCGCCTCAACACAGGGATACGAGCAGTACTTC.

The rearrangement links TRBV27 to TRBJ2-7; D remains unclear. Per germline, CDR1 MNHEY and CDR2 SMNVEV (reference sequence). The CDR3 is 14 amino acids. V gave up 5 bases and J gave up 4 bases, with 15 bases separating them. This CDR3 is CASSPRYSAYEQYF. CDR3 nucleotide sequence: TGTGCCAGCAGTCCCCGTTACTCCGCATACGAGCAGTACTTC.

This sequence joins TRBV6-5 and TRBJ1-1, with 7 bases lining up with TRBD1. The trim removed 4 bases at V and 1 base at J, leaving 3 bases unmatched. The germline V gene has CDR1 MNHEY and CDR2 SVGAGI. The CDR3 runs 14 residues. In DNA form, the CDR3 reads TGTGCCAGCAGTTGGGGACAGAGGAACACTGAAGCTTTCTTT. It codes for CASSWGQRNTEAFF.

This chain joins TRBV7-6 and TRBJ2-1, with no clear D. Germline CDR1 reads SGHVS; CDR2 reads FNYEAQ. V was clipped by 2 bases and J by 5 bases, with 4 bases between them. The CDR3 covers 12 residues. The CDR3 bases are TGTGCCAGCAGCTTATACCACAATGAGCAGTTCTTC. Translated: CASSLYHNEQFF.